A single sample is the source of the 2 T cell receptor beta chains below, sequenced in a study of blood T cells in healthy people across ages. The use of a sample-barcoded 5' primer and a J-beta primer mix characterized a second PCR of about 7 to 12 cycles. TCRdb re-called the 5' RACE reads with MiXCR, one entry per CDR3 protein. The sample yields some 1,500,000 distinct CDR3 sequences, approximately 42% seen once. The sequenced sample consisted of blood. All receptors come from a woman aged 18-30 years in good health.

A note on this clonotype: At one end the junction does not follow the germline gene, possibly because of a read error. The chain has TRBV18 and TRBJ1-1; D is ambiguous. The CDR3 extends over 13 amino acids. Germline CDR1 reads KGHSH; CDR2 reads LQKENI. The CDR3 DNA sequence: TGTGCCAGCGCACCAGTGTGGGACACTGAAGCTTTCTTT. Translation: CASAPVWDTEAFF.

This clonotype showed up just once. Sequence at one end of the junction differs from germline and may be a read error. CDR3 in DNA: TGTGCCAGCAGCGTAGAACAGCCCTACAATGAGCAGTTCTTC. This codes for CASSVEQPYNEQFF. This sequence joins TRBV11-2 and TRBJ2-1; D is ambiguous. Germline CDR1 is SGHAT and CDR2 is FQNNGV. There are 14 residues in the CDR3.